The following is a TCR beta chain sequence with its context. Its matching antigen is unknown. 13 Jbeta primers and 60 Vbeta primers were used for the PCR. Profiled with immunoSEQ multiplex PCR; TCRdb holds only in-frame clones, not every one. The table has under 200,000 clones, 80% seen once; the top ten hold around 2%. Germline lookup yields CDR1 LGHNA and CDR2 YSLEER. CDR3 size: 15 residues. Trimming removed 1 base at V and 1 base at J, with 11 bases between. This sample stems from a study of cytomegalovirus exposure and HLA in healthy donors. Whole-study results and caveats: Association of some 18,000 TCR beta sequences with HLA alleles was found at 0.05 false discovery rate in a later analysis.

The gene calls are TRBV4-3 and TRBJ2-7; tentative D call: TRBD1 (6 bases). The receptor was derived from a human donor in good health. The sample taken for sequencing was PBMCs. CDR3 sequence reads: CASSQGEQGSYEQYF. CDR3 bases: TGCGCCAGCAGCCAAGGGGAACAGGGTTCCTACGAGCAGTACTTC.